This T cell receptor beta chain was recorded in a study of T cell repertoires in cytomegalovirus infection. TCRdb reanalysed the reads using MiXCR and keeps one entry per CDR3 protein. Of hundreds of thousands of distinct CDR3 sequences in the sample, roughly 15% are singletons; the top ten hold about 12%. In its sample, this clonotype was seen many times. Specimen: PBMCs. The receptor comes from a human donor in good health (CMV status not recorded). Some clones in this sample may be carry-over from other donors' samples.

The CDR3 is CASSSGLAGGFTDTQYF. CDR3 sequence (DNA): TGTGCCAGCAGCTCCGGACTAGCGGGGGGGTTCACAGATACGCAGTATTTT. The rearrangement links TRBV11-2 to TRBJ2-3; 15 nucleotides agree with TRBD2. CDR1 and CDR2 (germline): SGHAT, FQNNGV. The CDR3 covers 17 residues. V shed 4 bases, J shed 2 bases, and the junction held 4 bases outside the gene matches.